This TCR beta chain was obtained from a study of T cell clones after liver transplantation. Study as a whole: Post-transplant blood was tracked for graft-donor-reactive T cell clones identified in a pre-transplant mixed lymphocyte reaction. Draws occurred before transplant, before withdrawal, and after complete or failed withdrawal.

Regarding the study as a whole: A larger donor-reactive than third-party decline suggested partial antigen-specific deletion.

This clone was detected a few times. No antigen is known for it. The V gene end was trimmed by 8 bases and the J gene end by 3 bases; junction bases not matched to a gene: 4. Germline V gene sequence: CDR1 SNHLY, CDR2 FYNNEI. The CDR3 length is 13 residues. Method: immunoSEQ multiplex PCR; TCRdb's copy keeps in-frame clones and lacks some. The sample shows about 85,000 clones, about 82% of them seen only once. The chain combines TRBV2 with TRBJ2-7; 10 nucleotides agree with TRBD2. The clonotype comes from a human patient who received a liver transplant. The graft donor may have given rise to some T cells. The sample here was CD4+ T cells from blood, taken 45 to 46 months after liver transplant. In nucleotides, the CDR3 is TGTGCCAGCGGACTAGCGGAGCTCTACGAGCAGTACTTC. This sequence encodes CASGLAELYEQYF.